A single sample is the source of the 2 T cell receptor beta chains below, sequenced in a study of blood T cells in healthy people across ages. The authors ran a second PCR of 7 to 11 cycles using a sample-barcoded 5' primer and a J-beta primer mix. TCRdb analysed the 5' RACE reads with MiXCR anew, one entry per CDR3 protein. This sample has roughly 680,000 distinct CDR3 sequences, with roughly half found just once. The sample was blood. The receptors shown here come from a woman at least 80 years old in good health.

This clonotype was observed many times. The rearrangement links TRBV3-1 to TRBJ1-2; unclear D gene. The CDR3 has 12 residues. Germline V gene data show CDR1 as LGHDT and CDR2 as YNNKEL (reference sequence). The V gene lost 0 bases and the J gene lost 6 bases, with 5 bases spanning the gap. CDR3 DNA: TGTGCCAGCAGCCAAGATGGGGATGGCTACACCTTC. Its translation is CASSQDGDGYTF.

About this clonotype itself: The junction and the germline gene differ at one end; a read error may be behind it. This sequence joins TRBV7-2 and TRBJ2-2, with unresolved D. Germline values: CDR1 SGHTA, CDR2 FQGNSA. This CDR3 has 14 residues. The CDR3 protein is CASSLGWAIGELFF. Written as DNA, the CDR3 is TGTGCCAGCAGTTTAGGGTGGGCGATCGGGGAGCTGTTTTTT.